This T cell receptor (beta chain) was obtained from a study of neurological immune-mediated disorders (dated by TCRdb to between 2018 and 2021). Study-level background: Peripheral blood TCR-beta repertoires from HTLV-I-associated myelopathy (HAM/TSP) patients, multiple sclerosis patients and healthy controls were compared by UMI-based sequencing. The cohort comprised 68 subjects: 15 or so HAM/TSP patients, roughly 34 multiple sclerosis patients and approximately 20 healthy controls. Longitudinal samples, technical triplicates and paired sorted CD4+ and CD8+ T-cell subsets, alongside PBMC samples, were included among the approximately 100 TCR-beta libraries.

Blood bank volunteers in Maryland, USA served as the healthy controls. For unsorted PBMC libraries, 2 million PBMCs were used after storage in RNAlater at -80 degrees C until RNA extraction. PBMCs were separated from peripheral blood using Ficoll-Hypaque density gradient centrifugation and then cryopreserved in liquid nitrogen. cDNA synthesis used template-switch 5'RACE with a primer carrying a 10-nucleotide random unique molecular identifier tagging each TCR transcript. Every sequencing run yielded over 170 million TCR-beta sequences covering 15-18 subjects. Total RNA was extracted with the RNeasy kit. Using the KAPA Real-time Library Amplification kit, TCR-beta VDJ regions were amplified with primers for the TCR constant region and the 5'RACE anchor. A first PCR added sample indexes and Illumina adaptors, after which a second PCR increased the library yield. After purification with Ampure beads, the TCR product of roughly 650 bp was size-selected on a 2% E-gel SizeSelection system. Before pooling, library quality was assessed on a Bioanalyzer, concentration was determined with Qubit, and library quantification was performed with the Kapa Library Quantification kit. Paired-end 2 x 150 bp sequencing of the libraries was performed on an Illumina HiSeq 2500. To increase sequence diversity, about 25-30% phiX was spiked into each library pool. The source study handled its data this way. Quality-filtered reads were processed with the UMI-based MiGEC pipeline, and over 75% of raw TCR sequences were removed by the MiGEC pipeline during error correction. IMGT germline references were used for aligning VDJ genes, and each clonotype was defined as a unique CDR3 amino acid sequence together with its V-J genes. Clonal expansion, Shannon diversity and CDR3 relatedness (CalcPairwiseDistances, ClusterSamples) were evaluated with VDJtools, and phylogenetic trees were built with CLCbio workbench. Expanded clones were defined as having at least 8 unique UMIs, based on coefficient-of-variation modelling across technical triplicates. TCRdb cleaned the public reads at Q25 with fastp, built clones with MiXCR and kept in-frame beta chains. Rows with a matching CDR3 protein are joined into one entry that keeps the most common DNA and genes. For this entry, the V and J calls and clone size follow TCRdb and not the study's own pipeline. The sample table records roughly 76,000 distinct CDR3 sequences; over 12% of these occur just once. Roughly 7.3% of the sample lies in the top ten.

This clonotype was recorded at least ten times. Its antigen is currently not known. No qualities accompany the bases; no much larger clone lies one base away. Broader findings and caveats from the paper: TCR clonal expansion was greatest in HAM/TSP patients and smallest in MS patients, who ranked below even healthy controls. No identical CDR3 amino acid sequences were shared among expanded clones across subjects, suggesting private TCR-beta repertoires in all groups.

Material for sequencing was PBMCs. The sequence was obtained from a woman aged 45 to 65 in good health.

The DNA is as follows: TGTGCCAGCAGTGTACAGGCCGGCACAGATACGCAGTATTTT. Its translation is CASSVQAGTDTQYF. The chain is encoded by TRBV2 joined to TRBJ2-3; a weak D assignment points to TRBD1 (5 bases agree). Measured from the cysteine to the phenylalanine, the CDR3 is 14 residues long. The sequence is cut down to CDR3 DNA, 42 bases in frame from base 1. Per the germline V gene, SNHLY is the CDR1 and FYNNEI is the CDR2. The trim is 4 bases for V and 1 base for J, with a gap of 9 bases between the germline ends.